The entry below describes one T cell receptor (beta chain). The CDR3 is 15 amino acids. Germline V gene data show CDR1 as SGDLS and CDR2 as YYNGEE. Trimming stripped 0 bases from V and 3 bases from J, with 10 bases between. This entry comes from a study of shared clonotypes between healthy human individuals. TCRdb's table, derived via immunoSEQ multiplex PCR, lists solely in-frame clones and lacks some. The table includes around 2.5 million clones, 93% detected once. Sequencing used naive CD4+ T cells from PBMCs. Noted subset: CD45RA+ positively selected. The TCR originated in a man aged 18-30 years in good health. Some clones in this sample may be carry-over from other donors' samples. This chain uses TRBV9 with TRBJ2-1; tentative D call: TRBD1 (6 bases). The CDR3 spells CASSVGDTYYNEQFF. For the CDR3, the DNA is TGTGCCAGCAGCGTAGGGGACACCTACTACAATGAGCAGTTCTTC.